This T cell receptor beta chain was identified during a study of blood T cells in healthy people across ages. This CDR3 region has 15 residues. CDR1 SGHRS and CDR2 YFSETQ come from the germline V gene. V shed 2 bases, J shed 6 bases, and the junction held 5 bases outside the gene matches. Through a sample-barcoded 5' primer and a J-beta primer mix, a second PCR was run for roughly 6 to 12 cycles. With 12 random nucleotides, a template-switch adaptor tagged each individual cDNA molecule. Via MiXCR, TCRdb re-called the 5' RACE reads, giving one row per CDR3 protein. The sample includes about a million distinct CDR3 sequences, 30% to 40% of them seen just once.

The rearrangement links TRBV5-1 to TRBJ2-1, with 10 bases lining up with TRBD2. The receptor's source is a man younger than 35 in good health. Specimen: blood. CDR3 nucleotide sequence: TGCGCCAGCAGCTTAGCGGGGGGGCCTACCAATGAGCAGTTCTTC. It translates to CASSLAGGPTNEQFF.